The present entry profiles one T cell receptor beta chain with its context. The data derive from a study of blood T cell repertoires in COVID-19. Repertoires were generated with immunoSEQ multiplex PCR, while TCRdb's copy carries only in-frame clones and drops some. The table includes under 300,000 clones, around nine tenths detected once. V lost 2 bases to trimming and J lost 4 bases, with 11 bases between them. The CDR3 runs 15 residues. Germline V CDR1 and CDR2: MNHEY, SVGAGI. The gene calls are TRBV6-5 and TRBJ2-2; D is undetermined. Sequencing was done on a sample of PBMCs or T cells enriched from blood (not recorded which). This receptor was taken from a man aged 40-49 years who had recovered from COVID-19. This CDR3 is CASSYTAGPTGELFF. For the CDR3, the DNA is TGTGCCAGCAGTTACACCGCAGGTCCCACCGGGGAGCTGTTTTTT.